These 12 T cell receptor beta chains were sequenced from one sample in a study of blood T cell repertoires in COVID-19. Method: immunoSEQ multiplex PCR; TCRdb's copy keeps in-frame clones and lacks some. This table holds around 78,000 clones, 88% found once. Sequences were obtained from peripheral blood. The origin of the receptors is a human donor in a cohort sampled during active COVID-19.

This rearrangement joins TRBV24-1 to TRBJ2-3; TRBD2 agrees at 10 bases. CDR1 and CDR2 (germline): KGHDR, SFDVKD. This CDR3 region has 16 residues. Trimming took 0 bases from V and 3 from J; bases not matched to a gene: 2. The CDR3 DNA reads TGTGCCACCAGTGATTTGACTAGCGGGGTTACAGATACGCAGTATTTT. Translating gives CATSDLTSGVTDTQYF.

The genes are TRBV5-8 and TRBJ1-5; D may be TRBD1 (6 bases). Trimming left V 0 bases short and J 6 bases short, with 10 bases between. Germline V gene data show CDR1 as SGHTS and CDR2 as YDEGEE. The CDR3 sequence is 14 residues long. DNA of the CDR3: TGTGCCAGCAGCTTGGATAGGGGGAGTCAGCCCCAGCATTTT. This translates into CASSLDRGSQPQHF.

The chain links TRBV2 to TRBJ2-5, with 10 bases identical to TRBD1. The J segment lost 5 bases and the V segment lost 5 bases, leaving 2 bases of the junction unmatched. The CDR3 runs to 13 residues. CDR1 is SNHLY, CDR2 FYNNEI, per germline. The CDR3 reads CASSLGQGETQYF. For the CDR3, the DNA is TGTGCCAGCAGTTTGGGACAGGGGGAGACCCAGTACTTC. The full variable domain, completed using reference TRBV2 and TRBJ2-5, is EPEVTQTPSHQVTQMGQEVILRCVPISNHLYFYWYRQILGQKVEFLVSFYNNEISEKSEIFDDQFSVERPDGSNFTLKIRSTKLEDSAMYFCASSLGQGETQYFGPGTRLLVL.

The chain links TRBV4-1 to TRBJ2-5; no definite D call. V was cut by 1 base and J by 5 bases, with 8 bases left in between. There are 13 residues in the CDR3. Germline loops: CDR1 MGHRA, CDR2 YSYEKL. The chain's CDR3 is CASSQALRETQYF. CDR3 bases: TGCGCCAGCAGCCAAGCCCTTCGGGAGACCCAGTACTTC.

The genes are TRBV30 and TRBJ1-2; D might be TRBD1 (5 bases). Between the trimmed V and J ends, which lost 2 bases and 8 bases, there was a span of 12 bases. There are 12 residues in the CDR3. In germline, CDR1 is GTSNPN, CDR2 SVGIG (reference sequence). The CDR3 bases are TGTGCCTGGAGTAAGACAGAGGCCGGCTACACCTTC. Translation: CAWSKTEAGYTF.

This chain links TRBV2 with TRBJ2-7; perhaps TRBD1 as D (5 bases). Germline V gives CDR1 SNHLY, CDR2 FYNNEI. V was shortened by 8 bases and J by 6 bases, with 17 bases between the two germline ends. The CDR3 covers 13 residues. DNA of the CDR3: TGTGCCAGCGGCTCGCTTAGGCAGGGCGAGCAGTACTTC. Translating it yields CASGSLRQGEQYF.

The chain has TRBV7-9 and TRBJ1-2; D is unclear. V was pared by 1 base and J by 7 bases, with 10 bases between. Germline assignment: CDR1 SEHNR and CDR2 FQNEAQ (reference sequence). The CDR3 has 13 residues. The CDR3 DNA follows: TGTGCCAGCAGCTTAGTTCGCGAGTCTGGCTACACCTTC. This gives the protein CASSLVRESGYTF.

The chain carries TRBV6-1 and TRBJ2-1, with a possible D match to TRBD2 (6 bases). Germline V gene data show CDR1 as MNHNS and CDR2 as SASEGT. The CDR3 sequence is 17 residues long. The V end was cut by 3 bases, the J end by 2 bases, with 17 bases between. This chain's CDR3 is CASSDYIRAGTYNEQFF. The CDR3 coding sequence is TGTGCCAGCAGTGATTATATACGGGCGGGGACCTACAATGAGCAGTTCTTC.

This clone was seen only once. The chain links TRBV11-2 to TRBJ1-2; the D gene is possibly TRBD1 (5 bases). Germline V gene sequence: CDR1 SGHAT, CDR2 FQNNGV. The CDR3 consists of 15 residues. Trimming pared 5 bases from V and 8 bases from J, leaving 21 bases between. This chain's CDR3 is CASSPRVGGGGGYTF. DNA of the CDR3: TGTGCCAGCAGCCCCCGGGTCGGGGGAGGCGGAGGCTACACCTTC.

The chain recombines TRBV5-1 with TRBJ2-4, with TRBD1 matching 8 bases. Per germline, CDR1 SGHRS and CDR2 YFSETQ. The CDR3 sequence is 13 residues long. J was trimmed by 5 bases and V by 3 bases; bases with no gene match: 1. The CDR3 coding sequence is TGCGCCAGCAGCTCGACAGGGGAAAACATTCAGTACTTC. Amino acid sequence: CASSSTGENIQYF. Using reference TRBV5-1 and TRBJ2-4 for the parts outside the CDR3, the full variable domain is KAGVTQTPRYLIKTRGQQVTLSCSPISGHRSVSWYQQTPGQGLQFLFEYFSETQRNKGNFPGRFSGRQFSNSRSEMNVSTLELGDSALYLCASSSTGENIQYFGAGTRLSVL.

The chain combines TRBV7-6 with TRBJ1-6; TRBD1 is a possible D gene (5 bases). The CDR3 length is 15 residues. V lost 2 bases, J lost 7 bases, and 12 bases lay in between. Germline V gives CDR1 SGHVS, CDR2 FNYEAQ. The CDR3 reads CASSLSLGGNSPLHF. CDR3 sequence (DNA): TGTGCCAGCAGCTTAAGTCTGGGGGGAAATTCACCCCTCCACTTT.

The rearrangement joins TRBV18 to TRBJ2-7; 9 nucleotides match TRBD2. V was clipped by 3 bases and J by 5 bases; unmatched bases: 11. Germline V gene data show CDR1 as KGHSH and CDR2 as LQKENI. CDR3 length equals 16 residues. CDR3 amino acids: CASSPQTSGLWDEQYF. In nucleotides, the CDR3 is TGTGCCAGCTCACCCCAAACTAGCGGGCTTTGGGACGAGCAGTACTTC. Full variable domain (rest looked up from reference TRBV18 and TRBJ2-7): NAGVMQNPRHLVRRRGQEARLRCSPMKGHSHVYWYRQLPEEGLKFMVYLQKENIIDESGMPKERFSAEFPKEGPSILRIQQVVRGDSAAYFCASSPQTSGLWDEQYFGPGTRLTVT.